This record covers a single T cell receptor beta chain. The antigen is undetermined. Clones were sequenced by immunoSEQ multiplex PCR, and TCRdb holds only the in-frame ones, with some missing. The sample yields about 61,000 clones, around 93% seen once. Trimming took 7 bases from V and 0 from J, leaving 12 bases between them. The CDR3 has 14 amino acids. Germline values: CDR1 LNHDA, CDR2 SQIVND (reference sequence). This entry comes from a study of OX40 agonist ivuxolimab in advanced cancers. Study information: Patients were 82.7% male with ages roughly 23 to 90, mean about 65. Partial responses were recorded for three patients, including one with hepatocellular carcinoma and two with cutaneous melanoma.

Whole-study results and caveats: Antigen specificity remained undetermined for the expanded peripheral T cells.

The J gene is TRBJ1-1, the V gene TRBV19; the D is unclear. The sample here was CD4+ or CD8+ T cells sorted from blood, taken in a trial of the OX40 agonist ivuxolimab. The clonotype originates from an adult with an advanced solid tumor such as melanoma, head and neck, liver or kidney cancer. Written as DNA, the CDR3 is TGTGCCAGTAATCAGATTCTTATGAACACTGAAGCTTTCTTT. It encodes CASNQILMNTEAFF.